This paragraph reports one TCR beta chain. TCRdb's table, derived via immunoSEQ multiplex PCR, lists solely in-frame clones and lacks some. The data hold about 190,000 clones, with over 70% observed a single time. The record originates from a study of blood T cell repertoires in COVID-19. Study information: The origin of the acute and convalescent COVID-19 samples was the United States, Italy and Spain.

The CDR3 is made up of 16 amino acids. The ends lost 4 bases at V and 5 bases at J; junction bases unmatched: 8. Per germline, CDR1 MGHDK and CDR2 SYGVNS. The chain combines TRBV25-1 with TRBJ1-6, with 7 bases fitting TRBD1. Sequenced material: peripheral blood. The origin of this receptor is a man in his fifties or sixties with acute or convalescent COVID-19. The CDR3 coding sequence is TGTGCCAGCAGTGCTACAGGGGCGCACCATAATTCACCCCTCCACTTT. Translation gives CASSATGAHHNSPLHF.